This TCR beta chain was recorded in a study of post-analysis software for immune sequencing data. Findings and limits, study-wide: Samples from one preparation batch, clustered by F measure, grouped strongly together. Roughly 5 TRBV segments (TRBV5-6, TRBV5-1 and TRBV20-1 among them) occurred more frequently in patients than in controls. Compared with controls, patients showed significantly lower normalized Chao1 diversity.

Points on this clonotype: What it binds is unknown. One end of the junction varies from germline; a read error may be responsible.

Unique molecular identifiers featured in each of the TCR beta cDNA libraries. TCRdb re-derived calls from the PCR reads in MiXCR, one entry per CDR3 protein. The sample includes roughly 600,000 distinct CDR3 sequences, 40% to 50% of them seen just once. Germline CDR1 and CDR2: SGDLS and YYNGEE. CDR3 length: 17 residues. The chain uses TRBV9 and TRBJ2-1, with D perhaps matching TRBD2 (5 bases). The TCR originated in a girl between 10 and 17 years old with multiple sclerosis. The material sequenced was blood. Written as DNA, the CDR3 is TGTGCCAGCAGCACTGGTCTAGCTCCGGATCATTACAATAAGCAGTTCTTC. This translates into CASSTGLAPDHYNKQFF.